This TCR beta chain is from a study of T-cell memory formation after mild COVID-19. Each CDR3 protein gets one entry after TCRdb re-called the 5' RACE reads with MiXCR. The sample records 95,000 to 120,000 distinct CDR3 sequences, 18% being singletons. The germline V gene encodes CDR1 DFQATT and CDR2 SNEGSKA (reference sequence). V was shortened by 4 bases and J by 0 bases, with 13 bases between the two germline ends. This CDR3 spans 15 amino acids. The study's findings and limits: The finding that pre-infection memory included some responding clones suggested that cross-reactive memory joined. Of the contracting clones, CD4+ ones lay mainly in CM and EM, and CD8+ ones in EMRA.

About this clonotype: Its antigen is unknown.

The sample comprised PBMCs or a T cell subset sorted from them (not recorded which). The receptor was derived from a man between 18 and 29 years old who had mild COVID-19 (a few samples of this study predate the infection). Cell type and time point are not known. The V call is TRBV20-1, the J call TRBJ2-4; possibly TRBD1 for D (6 bases). The CDR3 coding sequence is TGCAGTGCTACCCAAAGGGGGTTAGCCAAAAACATTCAGTACTTC. It translates to CSATQRGLAKNIQYF.